Listed here is a single T cell receptor (beta chain). The antigen is undetermined. Control samples were healthy donors' buffy coats. These data originate in a study of STAT5B mutations in CD4+ large granular lymphocyte leukemia. General study findings and limits: Patient CD4-sorted repertoires looked more clonal than healthy CD4+ repertoires, even without putative leukemic clones. About 26% of private leukemic clonotypes occurred rarely in other patients' non-leukemic repertoires.

Germline V gives CDR1 SGHDT, CDR2 YYEEEE. The CDR3 runs to 16 residues. V gave up 3 bases and J gave up 1 base; unmatched junction bases: 8. This table comes from immunoSEQ multiplex PCR, and its TCRdb copy is limited to in-frame clones, with some not included. The sample has some 32,000 clones, approximately 74% seen once. The V gene is TRBV5-6, the J gene TRBJ2-7, with TRBD2 matching 9 bases. The specimen sequenced was CD4+ T cells from blood buffy coats. The source is a human donor in good health. CDR3 sequence reads: CASSWGVAGVSYEQYF. The CDR3 DNA reads as TGTGCCAGCAGCTGGGGGGTAGCGGGAGTTTCCTACGAGCAGTACTTC.